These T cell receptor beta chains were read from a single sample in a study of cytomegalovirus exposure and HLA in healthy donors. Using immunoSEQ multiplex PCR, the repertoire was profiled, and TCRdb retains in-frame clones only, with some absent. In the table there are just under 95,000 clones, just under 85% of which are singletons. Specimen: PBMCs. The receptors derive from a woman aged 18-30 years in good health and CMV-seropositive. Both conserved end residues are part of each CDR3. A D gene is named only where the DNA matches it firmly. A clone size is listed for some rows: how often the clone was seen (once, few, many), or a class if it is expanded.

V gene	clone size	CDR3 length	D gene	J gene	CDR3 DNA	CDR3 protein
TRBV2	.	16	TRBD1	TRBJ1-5	TGTGCCAGCACCTCTTCAGGACAGGTCTGGGGTCAGCCCCAGCATTTT	CASTSSGQVWGQPQHF
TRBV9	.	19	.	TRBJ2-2	TGTGCCAGCAGCGGATGGTCGGGGGACAGCCGACCGAACACCGGGGAGCTGTTTTTT	CASSGWSGDSRPNTGELFF
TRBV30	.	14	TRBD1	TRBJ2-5	TGTGCCTGGAGTCCCAAGACAGGGATGGAGACCCAGTACTTC	CAWSPKTGMETQYF
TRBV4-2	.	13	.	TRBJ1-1	TGTGCCAGCAGCCAAGCAGGTTACACCGAAGCTTTCTTT	CASSQAGYTEAFF
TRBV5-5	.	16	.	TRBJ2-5	TGTGCCAGCAGCTCCTCATCCCCTTTTGCGCAAGAGACCCAGTACTTC	CASSSSSPFAQETQYF
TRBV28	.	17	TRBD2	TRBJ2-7	TGTGCCAGCATAAGGTCTGGGCTAGCGGTCCAATTCCACGAGCAGTACTTC	CASIRSGLAVQFHEQYF
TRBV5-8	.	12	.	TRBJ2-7	TGTGCCAGCAGCCGGACTTCCTACGAGCAGTACTTC	CASSRTSYEQYF
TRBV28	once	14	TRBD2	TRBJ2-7	TGTGCCAGCAGCCTCACTAGCGGGGCCTACGAGCAGTACTTC	CASSLTSGAYEQYF
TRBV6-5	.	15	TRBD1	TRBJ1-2	TGTGCCAGCAGTCGGGACAGAGAACACTTCTATGGCTACACCTTC	CASSRDREHFYGYTF
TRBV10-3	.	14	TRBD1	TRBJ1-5	TGTGCCATCGGAAAGACAGGGGAGAATGAGGCCCAGCATTTT	CAIGKTGENEAQHF
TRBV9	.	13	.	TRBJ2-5	TGTGCCAGCAGCGTAGGACAGAGCGAGACCCAGTACTTC	CASSVGQSETQYF
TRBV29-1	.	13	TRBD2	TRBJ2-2	TGCAGCGTTTTACTAGCGTTAACCGGGGAGCTGTTTTTT	CSVLLALTGELFF
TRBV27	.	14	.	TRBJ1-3	TGTGCCAGCGCCCCGGGACTCTCTGGAAACACCATATATTTT	CASAPGLSGNTIYF
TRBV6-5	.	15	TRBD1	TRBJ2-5	TGTGCCAGCAGCTCCGGGACAGAGGCACAAGAGACCCAGTACTTC	CASSSGTEAQETQYF
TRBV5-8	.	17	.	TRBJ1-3	TGTGCCAGCAGCCCAGGACTCGGGTCGGGGTCTGGAAACACCATATATTTT	CASSPGLGSGSGNTIYF
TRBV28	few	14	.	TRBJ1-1	TGTGCCAGCAGGCTCATTGACAGGCCCAGAGAAGCTTTCTTT	CASRLIDRPREAFF